This T cell receptor beta chain was sequenced for a study of spatial heterogeneity in lung cancer. Across the whole study: Sequence detection consistently recorded a greater number of beta-chain than alpha-chain sequences. On average, each unique TCR and UMI combination appeared more than ten times in raw reads.

TCR cDNA molecules each carried a unique molecular identifier. In TCRdb, the 5' RACE reads were re-called with MiXCR into one record per CDR3 protein. In the table there are 40,000 or so distinct CDR3 sequences, 6.5% to 9.5% of which are singletons. Specified time point: sample taken at primary tumor resection. Unsorted tumor, nontumor lung tissue or cryopreserved PBMC supplied the whole RNA. Donation came from 70 or so patients with untreated early-stage non-small cell lung cancer. With 0 bases clipped from V and 6 bases from J, the junction kept 9 bases outside the gene matches. Germline CDR1 and CDR2: LNHNV and YYDKDF (reference sequence). The CDR3 is made up of 17 amino acids.

This receptor was obtained from a male donor with early-stage non-small cell lung cancer. Here the sequenced sample was PBMCs, taken at surgery. The chain recombines TRBV15 with TRBJ2-2; TRBD1 agrees at 8 bases. The CDR3 bases are TGTGCCACCAGCAGAGAGAGGAGCAGGGGGCCGTCCGGGGAGCTGTTTTTT. Translating gives CATSRERSRGPSGELFF.